The text below deals with one T cell receptor (beta chain). What it binds is unknown. This entry is derived from a study of vaccination and CD4 T cells after COVID-19. Oncomine TCR Beta short-read sequencing was applied to DNA from cultured CD4+ T cells. Using its own MiXCR run on the PCR reads, TCRdb lists one record per CDR3 protein. The repertoire holds approximately 9,300 distinct CDR3 sequences, with roughly 64% as singletons. Noted treatment: approximately 10-day PBMC culture with coronavirus spike peptide pools or control peptides (ViraFEST assay). The CDR3 sequence is 15 residues long. The germline V and J ends were trimmed by 0 bases and 4 bases, with 11 bases remaining between them. Germline V gene sequence: CDR1 SGHRS, CDR2 YFSETQ.

The sequence derives from a human donor who had recovered from COVID-19. The specimen sequenced was CD4+ T cells from blood, cultured in vitro. The chain is built from TRBV5-1 and TRBJ2-1; weak D call: TRBD2 (6 bases). In DNA, the CDR3 is TGCGCCAGCAGCTTGGGTCTAGCGATTTACAATGAGCAGTTCTTC. It codes for CASSLGLAIYNEQFF.